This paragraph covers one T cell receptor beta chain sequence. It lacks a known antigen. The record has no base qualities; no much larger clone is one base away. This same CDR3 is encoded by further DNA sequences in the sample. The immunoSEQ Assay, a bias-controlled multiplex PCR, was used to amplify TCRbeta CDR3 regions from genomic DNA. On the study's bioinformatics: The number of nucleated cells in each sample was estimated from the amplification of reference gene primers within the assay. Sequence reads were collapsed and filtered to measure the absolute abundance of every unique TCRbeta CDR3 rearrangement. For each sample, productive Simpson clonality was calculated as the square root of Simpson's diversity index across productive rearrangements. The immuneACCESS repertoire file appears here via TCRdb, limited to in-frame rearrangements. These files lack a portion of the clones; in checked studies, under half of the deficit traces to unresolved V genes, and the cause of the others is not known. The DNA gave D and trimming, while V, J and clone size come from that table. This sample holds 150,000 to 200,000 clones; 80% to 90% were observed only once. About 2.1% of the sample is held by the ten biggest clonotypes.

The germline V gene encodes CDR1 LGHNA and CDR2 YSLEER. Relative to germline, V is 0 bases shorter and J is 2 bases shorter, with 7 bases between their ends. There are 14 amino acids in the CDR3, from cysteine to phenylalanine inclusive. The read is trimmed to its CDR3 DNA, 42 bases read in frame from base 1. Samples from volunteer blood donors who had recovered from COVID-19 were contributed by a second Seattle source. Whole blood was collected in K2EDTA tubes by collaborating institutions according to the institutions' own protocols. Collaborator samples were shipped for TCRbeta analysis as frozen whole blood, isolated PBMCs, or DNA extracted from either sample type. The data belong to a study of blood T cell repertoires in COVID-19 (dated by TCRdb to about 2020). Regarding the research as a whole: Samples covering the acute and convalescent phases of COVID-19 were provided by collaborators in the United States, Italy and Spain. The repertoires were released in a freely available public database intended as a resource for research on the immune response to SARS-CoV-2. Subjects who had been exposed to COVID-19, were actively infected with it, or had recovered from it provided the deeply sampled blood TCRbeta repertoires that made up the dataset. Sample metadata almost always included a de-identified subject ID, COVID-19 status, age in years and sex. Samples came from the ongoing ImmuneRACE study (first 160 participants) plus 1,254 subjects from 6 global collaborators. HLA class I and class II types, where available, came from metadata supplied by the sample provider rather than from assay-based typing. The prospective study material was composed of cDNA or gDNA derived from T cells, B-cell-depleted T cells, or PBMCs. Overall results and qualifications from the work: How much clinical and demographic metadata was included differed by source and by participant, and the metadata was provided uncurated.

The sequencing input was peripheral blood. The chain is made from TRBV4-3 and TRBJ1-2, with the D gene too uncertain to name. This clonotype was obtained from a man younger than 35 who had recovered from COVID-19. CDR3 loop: CASSQEEGNYGYTF. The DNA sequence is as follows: TGCGCCAGCAGCCAAGAAGAGGGAAACTATGGCTACACCTTC.